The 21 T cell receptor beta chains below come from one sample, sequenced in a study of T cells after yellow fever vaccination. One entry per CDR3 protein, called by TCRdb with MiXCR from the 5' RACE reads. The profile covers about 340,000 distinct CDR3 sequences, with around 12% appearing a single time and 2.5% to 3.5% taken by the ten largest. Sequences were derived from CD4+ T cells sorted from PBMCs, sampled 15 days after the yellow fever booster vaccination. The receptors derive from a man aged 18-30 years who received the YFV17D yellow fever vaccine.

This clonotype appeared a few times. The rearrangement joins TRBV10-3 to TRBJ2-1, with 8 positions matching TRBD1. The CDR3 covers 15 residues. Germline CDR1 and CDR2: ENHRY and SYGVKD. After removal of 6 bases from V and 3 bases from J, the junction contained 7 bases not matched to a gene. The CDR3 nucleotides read TGTGCCATCAGGGGCTTCACAGGGGGCTACAATGAGCAGTTCTTC. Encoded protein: CAIRGFTGGYNEQFF.

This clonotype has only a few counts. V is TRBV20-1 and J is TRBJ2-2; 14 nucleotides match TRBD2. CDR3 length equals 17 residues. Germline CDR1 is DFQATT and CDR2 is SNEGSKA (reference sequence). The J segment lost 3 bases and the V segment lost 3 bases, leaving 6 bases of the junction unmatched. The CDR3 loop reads CSASRGLAGAHTGELFF. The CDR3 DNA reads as TGCAGTGCTAGCCGGGGACTAGCGGGGGCCCACACCGGGGAGCTGTTTTTT.

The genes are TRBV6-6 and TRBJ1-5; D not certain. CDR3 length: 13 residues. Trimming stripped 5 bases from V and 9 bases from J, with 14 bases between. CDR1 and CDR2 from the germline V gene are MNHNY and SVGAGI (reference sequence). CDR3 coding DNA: TGTGCCAGCAGTCTTGACGGCCCATGGCCCCAGCATTTT. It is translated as CASSLDGPWPQHF.

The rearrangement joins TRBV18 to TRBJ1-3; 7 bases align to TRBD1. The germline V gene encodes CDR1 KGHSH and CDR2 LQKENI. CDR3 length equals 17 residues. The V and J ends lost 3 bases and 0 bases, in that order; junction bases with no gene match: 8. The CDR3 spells CASSPIRGGFSGNTIYF. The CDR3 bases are TGTGCCAGCTCACCTATCAGGGGGGGGTTCTCTGGAAACACCATATATTTT.

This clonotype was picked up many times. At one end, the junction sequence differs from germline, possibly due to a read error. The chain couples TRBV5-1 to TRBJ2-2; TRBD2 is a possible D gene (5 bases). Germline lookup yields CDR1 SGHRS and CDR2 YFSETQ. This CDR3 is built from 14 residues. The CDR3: CASSLAQNTGELFF. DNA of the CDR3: TGTGCCAGCAGTTTAGCGCAGAACACCGGGGAGCTGTTTTTT.

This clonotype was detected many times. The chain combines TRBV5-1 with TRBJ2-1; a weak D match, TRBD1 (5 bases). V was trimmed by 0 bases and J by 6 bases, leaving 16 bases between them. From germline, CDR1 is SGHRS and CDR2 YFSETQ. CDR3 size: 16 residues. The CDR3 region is CASSLAEQGRANEQFF. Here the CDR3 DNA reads TGCGCCAGCAGCTTGGCCGAGCAGGGTCGAGCCAATGAGCAGTTCTTC.

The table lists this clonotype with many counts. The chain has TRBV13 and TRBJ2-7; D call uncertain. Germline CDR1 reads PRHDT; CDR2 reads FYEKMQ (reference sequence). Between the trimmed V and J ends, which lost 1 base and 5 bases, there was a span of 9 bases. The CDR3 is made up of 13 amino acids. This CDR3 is CASSLVIRDEQYF. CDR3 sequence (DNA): TGTGCCAGCAGCTTAGTGATAAGGGACGAGCAGTACTTC. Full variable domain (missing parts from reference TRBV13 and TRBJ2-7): AAGVIQSPRHLIKEKRETATLKCYPIPRHDTVYWYQQGPGQDPQFLISFYEKMQSDKGSIPDRFSAQQFSDYHSELNMSSLELGDSALYFCASSLVIRDEQYFGPGTRLTVT.

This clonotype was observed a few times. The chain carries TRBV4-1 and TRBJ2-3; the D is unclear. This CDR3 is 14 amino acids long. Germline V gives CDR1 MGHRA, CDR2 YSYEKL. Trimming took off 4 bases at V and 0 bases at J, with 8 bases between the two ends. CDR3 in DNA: TGCGCCAGCAGCCGCATGGGGAGCACAGATACGCAGTATTTT. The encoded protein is CASSRMGSTDTQYF.

The CDR3 loop reads CASSPTAVSNTGELFF. The CDR3 DNA reads TGTGCCAGCAGCCCGACGGCAGTCTCGAACACCGGGGAGCTGTTTTTT. The chain carries TRBV7-2 and TRBJ2-2; D unresolved. Germline CDR1 is SGHTA and CDR2 is FQGNSA. This CDR3 is 16 amino acids long. V was trimmed by 5 bases and J by 0 bases, leaving 13 bases between them. Supplemented by reference TRBV7-2 and TRBJ2-2, the full variable domain reads GAGVSQSPSNKVTEKGKDVELRCDPISGHTALYWYRQSLGQGLEFLIYFQGNSAPDKSGLPSDRFSAERTGGSVSTLTIQRTQQEDSAVYLCASSPTAVSNTGELFFGEGSRLTVL.

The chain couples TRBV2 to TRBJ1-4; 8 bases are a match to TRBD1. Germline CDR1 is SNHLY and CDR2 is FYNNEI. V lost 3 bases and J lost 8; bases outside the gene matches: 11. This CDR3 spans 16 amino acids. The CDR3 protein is CASSENQGASREKLFF. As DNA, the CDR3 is TGTGCCAGCAGTGAGAATCAGGGGGCGAGTCGGGAAAAACTGTTTTTT.

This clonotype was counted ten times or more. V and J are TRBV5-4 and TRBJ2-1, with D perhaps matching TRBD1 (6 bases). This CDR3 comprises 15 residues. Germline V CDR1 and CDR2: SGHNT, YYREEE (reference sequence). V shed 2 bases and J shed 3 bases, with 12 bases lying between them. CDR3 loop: CASSLGQGSYNEQFF. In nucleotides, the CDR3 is TGTGCCAGCAGCTTAGGGCAGGGGAGCTACAATGAGCAGTTCTTC.

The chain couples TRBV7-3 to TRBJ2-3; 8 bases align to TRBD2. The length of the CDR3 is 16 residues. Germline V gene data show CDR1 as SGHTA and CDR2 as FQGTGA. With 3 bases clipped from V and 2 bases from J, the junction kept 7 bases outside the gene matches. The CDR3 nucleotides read TGTGCCAGCAGCTTGGGGCGGGGGGCTTACACAGATACGCAGTATTTT. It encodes CASSLGRGAYTDTQYF.

As DNA, the CDR3 is TGTGCCAGCAGCTTAACCGGGACCGACAAAGGCAAAAACATTCAGTACTTC. It is translated as CASSLTGTDKGKNIQYF. The chain employs TRBV11-2 and TRBJ2-4; perhaps D is TRBD1 or TRBD2 (5 bases each). This CDR3 region has 17 residues. The V gene lost 2 bases and the J gene lost 3 bases, with 17 bases spanning the gap. Germline V gene data show CDR1 as SGHAT and CDR2 as FQNNGV.

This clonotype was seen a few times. CDR3 amino acids: CASSGTGTGGGYTF. The CDR3 bases are TGTGCCAGCAGCGGGACCGGGACAGGGGGTGGCTACACCTTC. The chain employs TRBV6-6 and TRBJ1-2; 11 bases match TRBD1. J lost 7 bases, V lost 6 bases, and 7 bases had no gene match. CDR3 length: 14 amino acids. The germline CDR1 and CDR2 sequences are MNHNY and SVGAGI (reference sequence).

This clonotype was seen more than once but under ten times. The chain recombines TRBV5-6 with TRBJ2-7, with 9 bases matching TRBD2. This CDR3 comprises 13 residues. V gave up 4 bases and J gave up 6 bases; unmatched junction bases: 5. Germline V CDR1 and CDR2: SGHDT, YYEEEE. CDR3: CASSPAGGLEQYV. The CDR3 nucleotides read TGTGCCAGCAGCCCGGCGGGGGGGCTCGAGCAGTACGTC.

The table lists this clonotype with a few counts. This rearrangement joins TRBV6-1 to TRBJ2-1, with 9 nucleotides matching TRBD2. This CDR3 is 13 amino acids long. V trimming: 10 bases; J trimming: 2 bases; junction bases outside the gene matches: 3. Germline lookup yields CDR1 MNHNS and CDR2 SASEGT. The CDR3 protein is CATERGAYNEQFF. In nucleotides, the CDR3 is TGTGCCACCGAGCGGGGGGCCTACAATGAGCAGTTCTTC.

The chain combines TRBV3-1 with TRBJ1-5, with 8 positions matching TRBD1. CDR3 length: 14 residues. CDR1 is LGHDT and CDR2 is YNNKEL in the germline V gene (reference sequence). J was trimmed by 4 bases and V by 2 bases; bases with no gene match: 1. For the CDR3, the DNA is TGTGCCAGCAGCCAACGGACAGGGAATCAGCCCCAGCATTTT. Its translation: CASSQRTGNQPQHF.

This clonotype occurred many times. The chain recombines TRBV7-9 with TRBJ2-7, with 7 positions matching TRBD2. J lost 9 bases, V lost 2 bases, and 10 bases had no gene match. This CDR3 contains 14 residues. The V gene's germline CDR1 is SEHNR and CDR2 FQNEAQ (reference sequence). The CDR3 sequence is CASSLSGALIGQYF. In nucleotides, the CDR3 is TGTGCCAGCAGCTTAAGCGGGGCCCTGATTGGGCAGTACTTC. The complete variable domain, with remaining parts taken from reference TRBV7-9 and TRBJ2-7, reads DTGVSQNPRHKITKRGQNVTFRCDPISEHNRLYWYRQTLGQGPEFLTYFQNEAQLEKSRLLSDRFSAERPKGSFSTLEIQRTEQGDSAMYLCASSLSGALIGQYFGPGTRLTVT.

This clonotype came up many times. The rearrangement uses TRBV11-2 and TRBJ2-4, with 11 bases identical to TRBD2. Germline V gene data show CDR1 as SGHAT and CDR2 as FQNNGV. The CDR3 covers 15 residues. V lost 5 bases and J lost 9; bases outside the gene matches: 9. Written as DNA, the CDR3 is TGTGCCAGCAGCGAAAATAGCGGGGGGGTCGGCATTCAGTACTTC. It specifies CASSENSGGVGIQYF.

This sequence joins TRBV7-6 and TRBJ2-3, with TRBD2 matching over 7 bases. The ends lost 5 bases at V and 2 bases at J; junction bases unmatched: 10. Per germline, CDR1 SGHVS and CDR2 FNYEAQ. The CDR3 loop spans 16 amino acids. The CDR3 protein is CASSPRTRGNTDTQYF. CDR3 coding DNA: TGTGCCAGCAGCCCCCGGACTAGGGGAAACACAGATACGCAGTATTTT. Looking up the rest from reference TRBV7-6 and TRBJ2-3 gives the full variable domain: GAGVSQSPRYKVTKRGQDVALRCDPISGHVSLYWYRQALGQGPEFLTYFNYEAQQDKSGLPNDRFSAERPEGSISTLTIQRTEQRDSAMYRCASSPRTRGNTDTQYFGPGTRLTVL.

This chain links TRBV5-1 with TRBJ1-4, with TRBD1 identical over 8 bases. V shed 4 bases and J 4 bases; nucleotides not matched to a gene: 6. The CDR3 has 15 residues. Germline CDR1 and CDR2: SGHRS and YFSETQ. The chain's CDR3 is CASSPSGQGNEKLFF. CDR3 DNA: TGCGCCAGCAGCCCGAGCGGACAGGGTAATGAAAAACTGTTTTTT.